The next 21 T cell receptor beta chains were all read from a single sample in a study of blood T cells in healthy people across ages. A second roughly 6 to 12 cycle PCR used barcoded and J-beta primers. From the 5' RACE reads, TCRdb called clonotypes with MiXCR, one entry per CDR3 protein. The table has 650,000 to 1,000,000 distinct CDR3 sequences, roughly 34% seen once. Material: blood. The receptors stem from a man aged 18 to 30 in good health.

This clonotype was detected ten times or more. The chain links TRBV15 to TRBJ2-7, with a weak D call TRBD1 (6 bases). The germline V gene has CDR1 LNHNV and CDR2 YYDKDF (reference sequence). The length of the CDR3 is 12 residues. Trimming left V 4 bases short and J 3 bases short, with 7 bases between. The CDR3 DNA follows: TGTGCCACCAGCATAGGGGGCTACGAGCAGTACTTC. This codes for CATSIGGYEQYF. Supplemented by reference TRBV15 and TRBJ2-7, the full variable domain reads DAMVIQNPRYQVTQFGKPVTLSCSQTLNHNVMYWYQQKSSQAPKLLFHYYDKDFNNEADTPDNFQSRRPNTSFCFLDIRSPGLGDTAMYLCATSIGGYEQYFGPGTRLTVT.

This clonotype was recorded a few times. The J gene is TRBJ2-5, the V gene TRBV24-1, with D possibly TRBD1 on 6 matching bases. Per the germline V gene, CDR1 is KGHDR and CDR2 is SFDVKD. V was pared by 0 bases and J by 3 bases, with 10 bases between. There are 15 residues in the CDR3. As DNA, the CDR3 is TGTGCCACCAGTGATTTGGCCAGGGGAAAAGAGACCCAGTACTTC. This gives the protein CATSDLARGKETQYF.

With regard to this clonotype: Given a much more abundant clone one base away, this may be a read error. The gene calls are TRBV7-2 and TRBJ2-5, with D hard to call. The germline V gene has CDR1 SGHTA and CDR2 FQGNSA. The CDR3 covers 12 residues. The ends were cut back, 4 bases at V and 11 bases at J, with 14 bases in the middle. CDR3 amino acids: CASSSRVTEQYF. For the CDR3, the DNA is TGTGCCAGCAGCTCAAGGGTTACTGAGCAGTACTTC. The full variable domain, its missing parts supplied by reference TRBV7-2 and TRBJ2-5, is GAGVSQSPSNKVTEKGKDVELRCDPISGHTALYWYRQSLGQGLEFLIYFQGNSAPDKSGLPSDRFSAERTGGSVSTLTIQRTQQEDSAVYLCASSSRVTEQYFGPGTRLLVL.

In its sample, this clonotype was seen a few times. CDR3 DNA: TGTGCCAGCACCTTACAGGCTGCCGACAATGAGCAGTTCTTC. Encoded protein: CASTLQAADNEQFF. This rearrangement joins TRBV2 to TRBJ2-1; a possible D gene is TRBD1 (5 bases). This CDR3 has 14 amino acids. The V and J ends lost 7 bases and 5 bases respectively, with 15 bases between them. The germline gives CDR1 SNHLY, CDR2 FYNNEI.

This chain uses TRBV30 with TRBJ1-5; 8 positions match TRBD1. With 2 bases clipped from V and 5 bases from J, the junction kept 8 bases outside the gene matches. This CDR3 has 15 residues. Germline CDR1 reads GTSNPN; CDR2 reads SVGIG (reference sequence). CDR3 region: CAWSRTGTDHQPQHF. The CDR3 nucleotides are TGTGCCTGGAGTCGGACAGGGACCGATCATCAGCCCCAGCATTTT.

This sequence joins TRBV2 and TRBJ2-1, with 9 nucleotides matching TRBD2. The CDR3 is 17 residues long. Germline V gives CDR1 SNHLY, CDR2 FYNNEI. V lost 9 bases to trimming and J lost 6 bases; unmatched junction nucleotides: 18. The CDR3 nucleotides are TGTGCCAGTGGCCGGGTGGTAGCGGGAGAGGGTACCAATGAGCAGTTCTTC. It translates to CASGRVVAGEGTNEQFF.

This clonotype was found a few times. J is TRBJ2-7 and V is TRBV6-5, with a tentative D call TRBD2 (6 bases). The CDR3 runs 15 residues. Trimming removed 4 bases from V and 2 bases from J, with 15 bases in between. CDR1 is MNHEY, CDR2 SVGAGI, per germline. The CDR3 loop reads CASSSSIAGTYEQYF. CDR3 DNA sequence: TGTGCCAGCAGTTCCTCAATTGCGGGGACCTACGAGCAGTACTTC.

This clonotype was observed many times. V usage is TRBV10-3 and J usage is TRBJ2-7; D gene uncertain. V lost 2 bases and J lost 8, with 10 bases in between. In germline, CDR1 is ENHRY, CDR2 SYGVKD. The CDR3 sequence is 12 residues long. CDR3 in DNA: TGTGCCATCAGTGAGGTCGGTAGTAAGCAGTACTTC. Protein: CAISEVGSKQYF.

This clonotype was detected only a few times. The chain has TRBV4-3 and TRBJ2-2; 8 bases map to TRBD2. Germline V lookup: CDR1 LGHNA, CDR2 YSLEER. The V and J ends lost 3 bases and 5 bases, in that order; junction bases with no gene match: 8. The CDR3 loop spans 16 amino acids. The CDR3 here is CASSHPSGLWTGELFF. CDR3 nucleotide sequence: TGCGCCAGCAGCCATCCTAGCGGGCTATGGACCGGGGAGCTGTTTTTT.

This rearrangement joins TRBV5-1 to TRBJ2-7, with D perhaps matching TRBD2 (5 bases). CDR1 SGHRS and CDR2 YFSETQ come from the germline V gene. CDR3 size: 14 residues. Trimming cost V 0 bases and J 1 base, with 8 bases left between them. CDR3 protein: CASSLGLKSYEQYF. CDR3 DNA sequence: TGCGCCAGCAGCTTGGGACTAAAATCCTACGAGCAGTACTTC.

With respect to this clonotype: A much larger clone is a single base away; this may be a read error. The gene calls are TRBV5-5 and TRBJ2-1; the match to TRBD2 covers 8 bases. Trimming cost V 2 bases and J 2 bases; bases outside gene matches: 3. Germline-derived CDR1 and CDR2 are SGHKS and YYEKEE (reference sequence). CDR3 length: 15 residues. CDR3 in DNA: TGTGCCAGCAGCTTAGAGCGGGGGACCTACAATGAGCAGTTCTTC. This codes for CASSLERGTYNEQFF.

The chain uses TRBV7-9 and TRBJ2-7; no definite D call. Trimming removed 5 bases from V and 7 bases from J, with 9 bases in between. There are 11 residues in the CDR3. Germline assignment: CDR1 SEHNR and CDR2 FQNEAQ (reference sequence). CDR3 in amino acids: CASSVDGEQYF. DNA for the CDR3: TGTGCCAGCAGCGTCGACGGTGAGCAGTACTTC.

The J gene is TRBJ2-1, the V gene TRBV5-1, with TRBD1 identical over 10 bases. The CDR3 consists of 16 residues. V was clipped by 0 bases and J by 5 bases; unmatched bases: 5. CDR1 and CDR2 (germline): SGHRS, YFSETQ. The chain's CDR3 is CASSLAGDRGNNEQFF. The CDR3 bases are TGCGCCAGCAGCTTGGCCGGGGACAGGGGAAACAATGAGCAGTTCTTC.

The genes are TRBV12-3 or TRBV12-4 and TRBJ1-2, with D unresolved. V lost 6 bases, J lost 0 bases, and 11 bases lay in between. This CDR3 contains 14 residues. The CDR3, as DNA: TGTGCCAGCAGCCGAGTCGGTTCTAACTATGGCTACACCTTC. Its protein is CASSRVGSNYGYTF.

This clonotype was observed at least ten times. The V and J genes are TRBV5-1 and TRBJ2-3, with 11 bases identical to TRBD2. V was clipped by 0 bases and J by 2 bases; unmatched bases: 5. The CDR3 has 17 residues. Germline-derived CDR1 and CDR2 are SGHRS and YFSETQ. CDR3 residues: CASSLGPSGGLTDTQYF. The CDR3 DNA sequence: TGCGCCAGCAGCTTGGGTCCTAGCGGGGGGCTCACAGATACGCAGTATTTT. The variable domain in full, completed from reference TRBV5-1 and TRBJ2-3, reads KAGVTQTPRYLIKTRGQQVTLSCSPISGHRSVSWYQQTPGQGLQFLFEYFSETQRNKGNFPGRFSGRQFSNSRSEMNVSTLELGDSALYLCASSLGPSGGLTDTQYFGPGTRLTVL.

This chain connects TRBV7-6 to TRBJ1-1, with 8 bases lining up with TRBD1. Losses at the gene ends were 3 bases for V and 2 bases for J; bases not matched to a gene: 5. Germline assignment: CDR1 SGHVS and CDR2 FNYEAQ. CDR3 length equals 15 residues. The DNA of the CDR3 is TGTGCCAGCAGCTTCCGACAGGGGCCCAACACTGAAGCTTTCTTT. The encoded protein is CASSFRQGPNTEAFF.

This clonotype turned up a few times. The V and J genes are TRBV20-1 and TRBJ1-4, with 9 bases lining up with TRBD1. Per germline, CDR1 DFQATT and CDR2 SNEGSKA (reference sequence). The CDR3 length is 16 residues. Germline trimming cut 5 bases from V and 7 bases from J; bases unmatched to any gene: 14. Here the CDR3 DNA reads TGCAGTGCTCCCACTCCCCAGTGGACAGGGGTTGAAAAACTGTTTTTT. Its translation: CSAPTPQWTGVEKLFF.

The chain is built from TRBV5-1 and TRBJ2-5; no firm D call. Between the trimmed V and J ends, which lost 4 bases and 7 bases, there was a span of 20 bases. The CDR3 sequence is 15 residues long. The V gene's germline CDR1 is SGHRS and CDR2 YFSETQ. Here the CDR3 reads CASSPTPGGVGTQYF. The CDR3 DNA follows: TGCGCCAGCAGCCCTACCCCGGGTGGCGTGGGGACCCAGTACTTC.

This chain connects TRBV4-2 to TRBJ2-1; no firm D call. CDR3 length: 14 amino acids. Per the germline V gene, CDR1 is LGHNA and CDR2 is YNFKEQ. V was pared by 2 bases and J by 6 bases, with 11 bases between. CDR3 sequence: CASSQTSAVNEQFF. The CDR3 DNA sequence: TGTGCCAGCAGCCAAACGTCAGCTGTCAATGAGCAGTTCTTC.

This sequence joins TRBV7-6 and TRBJ1-1, with 8 positions matching TRBD1. The CDR3 runs to 15 residues. Germline-derived CDR1 and CDR2 are SGHVS and FNYEAQ. V lost 2 bases to trimming and J lost 1 base; unmatched junction nucleotides: 3. Here the CDR3 reads CASSLSGTGNTEAFF. CDR3 nucleotide sequence: TGTGCCAGCAGCTTATCGGGGACAGGGAACACTGAAGCTTTCTTT. Complete variable domain (other parts from reference TRBV7-6 and TRBJ1-1): GAGVSQSPRYKVTKRGQDVALRCDPISGHVSLYWYRQALGQGPEFLTYFNYEAQQDKSGLPNDRFSAERPEGSISTLTIQRTEQRDSAMYRCASSLSGTGNTEAFFGQGTRLTVV.

The chain couples TRBV4-3 to TRBJ2-3, with a possible D match to TRBD2 (5 bases). This CDR3 has 15 residues. The germline V and J ends were trimmed by 2 bases and 3 bases, with 12 bases remaining between them. Germline values: CDR1 LGHNA, CDR2 YSLEER. The CDR3 nucleotides read TGCGCCAGCAGCCAAAGCGAGCGAGGGACAGATACGCAGTATTTT. Its translation is CASSQSERGTDTQYF.